The rows below give T cell receptor beta chains drawn from one sample of a study of blood T cell repertoires in COVID-19. Sequencing used immunoSEQ multiplex PCR; TCRdb keeps in-frame clones, though not all of them. The sample lists about 190,000 clones, less than 80% occurring once. Sequencing was done on a sample of peripheral blood. These receptors were taken from a woman aged 45 to 65 with acute or convalescent COVID-19. Each CDR3 is given with its conserved first and last residue. Clone size appears in some rows only: once, few, many, or a class for an expanded clone.

CASSLGTGTNQPQHF	.	TRBV27	TRBJ1-5
CASSDWNSPLHF	once	TRBV12-3/TRBV12-4	TRBJ1-6
CASSPPVPRGTHEQYF	.	TRBV18	TRBJ2-7
CASSPDNRGYTF	.	TRBV12-3/TRBV12-4	TRBJ1-2
CASSLDLRTNYGYTF	few	TRBV11-2	TRBJ1-2
CASSSLAASTDTQYF	.	TRBV5-5	TRBJ2-3
CATSDPQGYEQYF	.	TRBV24-1	TRBJ2-7
CASSFKGRGSSYNEQFF	.	TRBV11-2	TRBJ2-1
CASSTDNEKLFF	.	TRBV28	TRBJ1-4
CASSPPTGGNSPLHF	.	TRBV18	TRBJ1-6
CASSLEEGTYEQYF	.	TRBV7-2	TRBJ2-7
CASSIDVGTGSSGGYTF	.	TRBV19	TRBJ1-2
CAWQAGTTNEKLFF	few	TRBV30	TRBJ1-4
CASSLGGGGKQPQHF	.	TRBV28	TRBJ1-5
CASSQERRGNEQYF	.	TRBV4-1	TRBJ2-7
CASSRTGINQPQHF	.	TRBV7-2	TRBJ1-5
CASSLEGTLNEQFF	.	TRBV27	TRBJ2-1
CSAGQYYEQYF	.	TRBV20-1	TRBJ2-7
CASSDKPSTPLHF	.	TRBV27	TRBJ1-6
CASSLGGSPDTQYF	few	TRBV7-2	TRBJ2-3
CASILRGGTEAFF	.	TRBV7-9	TRBJ1-1
CAISGQGAHSPGELFF	.	TRBV10-3	TRBJ2-2
CASSEGQVKAYEQYF	.	TRBV25-1	TRBJ2-7
CASSLDSGRSNTGELFF	.	TRBV5-5	TRBJ2-2
CSVEDPISGRGETQYF	.	TRBV29-1	TRBJ2-5
CASSLLPYRNTIYF	.	TRBV5-1	TRBJ1-3
CASSLSRGAGDEKLFF	.	TRBV5-1	TRBJ1-4
CASSIRRIPHTEAFF	.	TRBV21-1	TRBJ1-1
CASAGTGWNYGYTF	.	TRBV28	TRBJ1-2
CASSPQASSGRNEQFF	.	TRBV18	TRBJ2-1
CASSHGTGPHRYNEQFF	once	TRBV11-2	TRBJ2-1
CASSYSQGLSYEQYF	.	TRBV6-5	TRBJ2-7
CASPEGILF	.	TRBV19	TRBJ2-1
CAWSRDTSNTEAFF	few	TRBV30	TRBJ1-1
CSVPGTGSETQYF	.	TRBV29-1	TRBJ2-5
CASSSNPDREYTEAFF	.	TRBV5-5	TRBJ1-1